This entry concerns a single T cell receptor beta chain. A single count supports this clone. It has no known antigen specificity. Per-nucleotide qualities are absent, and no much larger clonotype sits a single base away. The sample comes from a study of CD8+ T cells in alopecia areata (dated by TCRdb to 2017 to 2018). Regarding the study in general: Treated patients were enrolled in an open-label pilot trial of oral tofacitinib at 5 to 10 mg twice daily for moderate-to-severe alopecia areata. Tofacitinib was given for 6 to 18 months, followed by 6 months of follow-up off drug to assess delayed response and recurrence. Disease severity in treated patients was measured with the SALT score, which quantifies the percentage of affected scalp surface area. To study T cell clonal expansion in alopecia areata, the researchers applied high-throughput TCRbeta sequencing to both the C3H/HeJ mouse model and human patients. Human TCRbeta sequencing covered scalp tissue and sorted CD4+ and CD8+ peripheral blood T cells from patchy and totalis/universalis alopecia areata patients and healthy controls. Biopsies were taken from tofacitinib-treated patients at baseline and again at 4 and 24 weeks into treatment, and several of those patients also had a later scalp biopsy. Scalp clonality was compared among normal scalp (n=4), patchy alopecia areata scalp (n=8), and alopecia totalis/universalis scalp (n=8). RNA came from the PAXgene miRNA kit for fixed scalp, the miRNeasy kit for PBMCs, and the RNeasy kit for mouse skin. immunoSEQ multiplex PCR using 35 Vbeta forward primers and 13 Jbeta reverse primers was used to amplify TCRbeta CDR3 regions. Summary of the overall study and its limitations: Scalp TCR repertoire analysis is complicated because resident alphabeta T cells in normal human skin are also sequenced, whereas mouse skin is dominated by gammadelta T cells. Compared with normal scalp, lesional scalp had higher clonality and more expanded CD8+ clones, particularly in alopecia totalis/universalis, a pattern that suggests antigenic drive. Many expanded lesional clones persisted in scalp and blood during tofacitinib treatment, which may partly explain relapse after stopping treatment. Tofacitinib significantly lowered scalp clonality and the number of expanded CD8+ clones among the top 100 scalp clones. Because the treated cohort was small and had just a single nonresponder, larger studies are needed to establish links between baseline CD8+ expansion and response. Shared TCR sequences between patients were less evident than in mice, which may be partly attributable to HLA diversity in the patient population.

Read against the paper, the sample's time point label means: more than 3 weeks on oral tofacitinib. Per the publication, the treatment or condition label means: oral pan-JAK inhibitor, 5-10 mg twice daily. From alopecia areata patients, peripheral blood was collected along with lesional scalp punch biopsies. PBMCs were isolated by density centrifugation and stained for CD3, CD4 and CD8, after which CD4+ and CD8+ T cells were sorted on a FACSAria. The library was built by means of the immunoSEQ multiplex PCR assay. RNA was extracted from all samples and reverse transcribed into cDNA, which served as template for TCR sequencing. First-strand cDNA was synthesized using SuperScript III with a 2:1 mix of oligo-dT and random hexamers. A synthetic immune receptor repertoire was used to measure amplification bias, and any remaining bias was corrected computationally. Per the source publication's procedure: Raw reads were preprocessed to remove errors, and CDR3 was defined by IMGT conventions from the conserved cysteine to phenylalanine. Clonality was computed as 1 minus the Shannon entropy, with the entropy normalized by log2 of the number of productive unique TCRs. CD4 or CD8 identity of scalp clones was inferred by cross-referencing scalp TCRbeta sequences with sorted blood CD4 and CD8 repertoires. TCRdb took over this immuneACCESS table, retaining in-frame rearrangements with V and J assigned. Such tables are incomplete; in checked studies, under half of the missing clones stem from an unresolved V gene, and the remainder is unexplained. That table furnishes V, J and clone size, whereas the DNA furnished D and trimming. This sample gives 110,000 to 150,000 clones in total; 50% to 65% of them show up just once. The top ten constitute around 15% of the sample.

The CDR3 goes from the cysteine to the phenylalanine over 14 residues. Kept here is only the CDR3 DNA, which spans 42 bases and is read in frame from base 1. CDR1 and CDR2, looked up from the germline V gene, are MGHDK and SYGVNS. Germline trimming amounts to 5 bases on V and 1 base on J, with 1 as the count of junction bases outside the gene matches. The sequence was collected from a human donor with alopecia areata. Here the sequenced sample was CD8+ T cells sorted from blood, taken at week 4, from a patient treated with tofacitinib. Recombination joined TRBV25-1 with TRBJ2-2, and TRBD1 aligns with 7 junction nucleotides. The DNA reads TGTGCCAGCAGTTGGACAGGGAACACCGGGGAGCTGTTTTTT. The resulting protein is CASSWTGNTGELFF. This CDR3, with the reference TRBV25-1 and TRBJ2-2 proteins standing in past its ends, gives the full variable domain EADIYQTPRYLVIGTGKKITLECSQTMGHDKMYWYQQDPGMELHLIHYSYGVNSTEKGDLSSESTVSRIRTEHFPLTLESARPSHTSQYLCASSWTGNTGELFFGEGSRLTVL.